The sample holds a few counts of the clone carrying this TCR beta chain. Its antigen is unknown. The V end lost 5 bases, the J end lost 2 bases, and 13 bases lay between the germline ends. The CDR3 extends over 14 amino acids. In germline, CDR1 is MNHEY, CDR2 SMNVEV (reference sequence). This entry belongs to a study of T cells in Graves' hyperthyroidism and ophthalmopathy. Study summary: The blood sample was taken at first diagnosis, before treatment began. Findings of the study overall: Ophthalmopathy was predicted by the model a median of approximately 6.6 months ahead of onset.

The PBMCs were taken from approximately 11 ml of fresh peripheral blood. RNA transcripts gave rise to amplified TCR beta CDR3 regions. HTBI primers were the set used in a first-round RT-PCR of the TCR CDR3. A single record per CDR3 protein comes from TCRdb applying MiXCR to the multiplex PCR reads. Of over 700,000 distinct CDR3 sequences listed, 18% are singletons. Source material: blood. This receptor was taken from a woman between 45 and 60 years old with Graves' hyperthyroidism that later progressed to Graves' ophthalmopathy. The V and J genes are TRBV27 and TRBJ2-7; D is possibly TRBD1 or TRBD2 (6 bases each). The CDR3 nucleotides are TGTGCCAGCAGTCCAGTAAGGGGGGCCTACGAGCAGTACTTC. It specifies CASSPVRGAYEQYF.